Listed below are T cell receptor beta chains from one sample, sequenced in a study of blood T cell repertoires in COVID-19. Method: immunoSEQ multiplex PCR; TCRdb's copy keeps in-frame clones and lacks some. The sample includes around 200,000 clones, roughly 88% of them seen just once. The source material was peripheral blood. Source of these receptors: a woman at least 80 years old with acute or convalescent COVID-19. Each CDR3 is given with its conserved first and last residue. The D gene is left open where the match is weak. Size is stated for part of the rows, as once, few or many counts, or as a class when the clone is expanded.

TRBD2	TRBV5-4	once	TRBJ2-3	CASSLPRTSGTDATDTQYF	TGTGCCAGCAGCTTGCCCCGGACTAGCGGGACTGACGCTACAGATACGCAGTATTTT
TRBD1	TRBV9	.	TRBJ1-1	CASSVRPTGLGNTEAFF	TGTGCCAGCAGCGTCCGACCGACAGGGCTGGGGAACACTGAAGCTTTCTTT
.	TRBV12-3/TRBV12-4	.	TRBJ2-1	CASSLVSSNEQFF	TGTGCCAGCAGTTTAGTTTCCAGCAATGAGCAGTTCTTC
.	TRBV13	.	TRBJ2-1	CASSWPGNFNEQFF	TGTGCCAGCAGCTGGCCAGGGAATTTTAATGAGCAGTTCTTC
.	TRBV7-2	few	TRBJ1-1	CASRWESTEAFF	TGTGCCAGCAGGTGGGAGAGCACTGAAGCTTTCTTT
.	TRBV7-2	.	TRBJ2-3	CASSFPLRGRTDTQYF	TGTGCCAGCAGCTTTCCCTTGCGGGGTCGCACAGATACGCAGTATTTT
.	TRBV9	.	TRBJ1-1	CASSVAVVSTEAFF	TGTGCCAGCAGCGTAGCGGTGGTGAGCACTGAAGCTTTCTTT
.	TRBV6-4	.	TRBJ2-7	CASYIWAGNSYEQYF	TGTGCCAGCTACATTTGGGCAGGGAACTCCTACGAGCAGTACTTC
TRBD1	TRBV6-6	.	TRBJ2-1	CASSLPGQGSNEQFF	TGTGCCAGCAGTCTACCGGGACAGGGAAGCAATGAGCAGTTCTTC
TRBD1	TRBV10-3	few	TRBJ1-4	CAISDGQGLNTDEKLFF	TGTGCCATCAGTGACGGACAGGGGCTAAATACGGATGAAAAACTGTTTTTT
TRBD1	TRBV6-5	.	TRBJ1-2	CASDRDRSYGYTF	TGTGCCAGTGATCGGGACAGAAGCTATGGCTACACCTTC
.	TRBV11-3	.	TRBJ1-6	CASSFDSSYNSPLHF	TGTGCCAGCAGCTTCGACAGTTCATATAATTCACCCCTCCACTTT
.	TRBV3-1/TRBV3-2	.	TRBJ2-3	CASSQDLATDTQYF	TGTGCCAGCAGCCAAGATCTGGCCACAGATACGCAGTATTTT
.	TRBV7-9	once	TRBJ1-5	CASSLGTHSNQPQHF	TGTGCCAGCAGCTTAGGGACACATAGCAATCAGCCCCAGCATTTT
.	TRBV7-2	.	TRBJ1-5	CASSAGTGNQPQHF	TGTGCCAGCAGCGCCGGGACTGGGAATCAGCCCCAGCATTTT
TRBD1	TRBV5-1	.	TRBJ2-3	CASSPGQGKGADTQYF	TGCGCCAGCAGCCCAGGACAGGGGAAAGGGGCAGATACGCAGTATTTT
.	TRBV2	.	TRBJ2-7	CASSPAYEQYF	TGTGCCAGCAGCCCAGCCTACGAGCAGTACTTC
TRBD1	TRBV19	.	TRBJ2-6	CASRAGTALHVLTF	TGTGCCAGTAGGGCCGGGACAGCTTTACACGTCCTGACTTTC
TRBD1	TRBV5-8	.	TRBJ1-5	CASSWTGVDNQPQHF	TGTGCCAGCAGCTGGACAGGAGTCGACAATCAGCCCCAGCATTTT
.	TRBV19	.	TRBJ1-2	CASSIGRELLGYTF	TGTGCCAGTAGTATCGGCAGGGAATTGCTAGGCTACACCTTC
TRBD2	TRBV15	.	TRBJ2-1	CATSREQDLAGGPLPGNNEQFF	TGTGCCACCAGCAGAGAACAGGACTTAGCGGGGGGGCCCCTGCCGGGGAACAATGAGCAGTTCTTC
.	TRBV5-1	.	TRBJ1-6	CASSLDRNSPLHF	TGCGCCAGCAGCTTGGATCGGAATTCACCCCTCCACTTT
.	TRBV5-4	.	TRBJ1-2	CASSSAAAAYGYTF	TGTGCCAGCAGCTCCGCTGCGGCCGCTTATGGCTACACCTTC
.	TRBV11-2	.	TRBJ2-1	CASSFNGYLDSYNEQFF	TGTGCCAGCAGCTTTAATGGTTATTTAGATTCCTACAATGAGCAGTTCTTC
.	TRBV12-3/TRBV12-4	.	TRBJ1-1	CASSLVEGYEAFF	TGTGCCAGCAGTTTAGTGGAGGGGTATGAAGCTTTCTTT
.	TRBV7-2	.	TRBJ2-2	CASSLGTRTIPGELFF	TGTGCCAGCAGCTTAGGTACACGAACTATACCCGGGGAGCTGTTTTTT
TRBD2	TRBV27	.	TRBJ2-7	CASIGLGASGGEQYF	TGTGCCAGCATTGGGTTGGGTGCATCGGGAGGCGAGCAGTACTTC
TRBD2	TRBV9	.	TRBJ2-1	CASSESRGGPHEQFF	TGTGCCAGCAGCGAGTCTCGGGGGGGCCCCCATGAGCAGTTCTTC
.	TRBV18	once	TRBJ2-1	CASSPNFLWSEQFF	TGTGCCAGCTCACCGAACTTCCTCTGGAGTGAGCAGTTCTTC
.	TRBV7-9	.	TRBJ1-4	CASSSSDWGLQLKLFF	TGTGCCAGCAGCTCCTCTGATTGGGGACTACAGCTGAAACTGTTTTTT
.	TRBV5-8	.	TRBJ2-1	CASSFGRLAYYNEQFF	TGTGCCAGCAGCTTTGGCCGCTTAGCTTACTACAATGAGCAGTTCTTC
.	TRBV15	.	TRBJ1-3	CATSRDSPSGNTIYF	TGTGCCACCAGCCGTGACAGCCCCTCTGGAAACACCATATATTTT
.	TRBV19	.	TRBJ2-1	CASSKNQGTRRSYNEQFF	TGTGCCAGTAGTAAGAATCAGGGAACGCGTAGGTCCTACAATGAGCAGTTCTTC
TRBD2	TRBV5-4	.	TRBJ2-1	CASSLGAGVTYNEQFF	TGTGCCAGCAGCTTGGGGGCGGGAGTTACCTACAATGAGCAGTTCTTC
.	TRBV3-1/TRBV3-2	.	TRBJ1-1	CASSPPPVKNTEAFF	TGTGCCAGCAGCCCCCCCCCGGTCAAGAACACTGAAGCTTTCTTT
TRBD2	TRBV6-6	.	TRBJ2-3	CASSRTSRDTQYF	TGTGCCAGCAGCAGGACTAGTAGGGATACGCAGTATTTT
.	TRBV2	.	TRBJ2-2	CASRWAYTGELFF	TGTGCCAGCAGGTGGGCTTACACCGGGGAGCTGTTTTTT
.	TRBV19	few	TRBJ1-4	CASSIRDMSEKLFF	TGTGCCAGTAGTATAAGGGACATGAGTGAAAAACTGTTTTTT
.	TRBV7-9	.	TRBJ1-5	CASGQQGGSGQPQHF	TGTGCCAGCGGTCAACAGGGAGGGTCAGGACAGCCCCAGCATTTT
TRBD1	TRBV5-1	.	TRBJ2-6	CASSLVSGTGSSSGANVLTF	TGCGCCAGCAGCTTGGTATCCGGGACAGGGAGTTCCTCTGGGGCCAACGTCCTGACTTTC
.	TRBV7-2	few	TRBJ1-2	CASSLREDNYGYTF	TGTGCCAGCAGCTTACGGGAGGATAACTATGGCTACACCTTC
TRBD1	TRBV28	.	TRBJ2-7	CASQGAGSSYEQYF	TGTGCCAGCCAGGGGGCTGGGAGCTCCTACGAGCAGTACTTC
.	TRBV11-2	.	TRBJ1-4	CASSLNLKLFF	TGTGCCAGCAGCCTTAACTTAAAACTGTTTTTT
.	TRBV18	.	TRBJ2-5	CASSTERETQYF	TGTGCCAGTTCAACTGAGAGAGAGACCCAGTACTTC
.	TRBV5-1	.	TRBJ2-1	CASSPQLDEQFF	TGCGCCAGCAGCCCCCAGTTGGATGAGCAGTTCTTC
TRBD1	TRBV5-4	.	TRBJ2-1	CASSLRQGHNEQFF	TGTGCCAGCAGCTTGCGACAGGGCCACAATGAGCAGTTCTTC
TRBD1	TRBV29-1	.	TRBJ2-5	CSAHPTGNKETQYF	TGCAGCGCTCACCCGACAGGGAATAAGGAGACCCAGTACTTC
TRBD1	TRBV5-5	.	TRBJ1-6	CASATRIGTGEGTPLHF	TGTGCCAGCGCAACGCGGATCGGGACAGGGGAAGGAACACCCCTCCACTTT
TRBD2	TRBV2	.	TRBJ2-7	CASRPTSGGLSRDEQYF	TGTGCCAGCAGGCCCACTAGCGGGGGGCTGTCCCGGGACGAGCAGTACTTC
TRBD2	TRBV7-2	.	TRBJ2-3	CASSPHAGGRADTQYF	TGTGCCAGCAGCCCCCACGCGGGGGGTAGGGCAGATACGCAGTATTTT
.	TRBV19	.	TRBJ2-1	CASTTGGGVNEQFF	TGTGCCAGTACCACCGGAGGCGGGGTCAATGAGCAGTTCTTC